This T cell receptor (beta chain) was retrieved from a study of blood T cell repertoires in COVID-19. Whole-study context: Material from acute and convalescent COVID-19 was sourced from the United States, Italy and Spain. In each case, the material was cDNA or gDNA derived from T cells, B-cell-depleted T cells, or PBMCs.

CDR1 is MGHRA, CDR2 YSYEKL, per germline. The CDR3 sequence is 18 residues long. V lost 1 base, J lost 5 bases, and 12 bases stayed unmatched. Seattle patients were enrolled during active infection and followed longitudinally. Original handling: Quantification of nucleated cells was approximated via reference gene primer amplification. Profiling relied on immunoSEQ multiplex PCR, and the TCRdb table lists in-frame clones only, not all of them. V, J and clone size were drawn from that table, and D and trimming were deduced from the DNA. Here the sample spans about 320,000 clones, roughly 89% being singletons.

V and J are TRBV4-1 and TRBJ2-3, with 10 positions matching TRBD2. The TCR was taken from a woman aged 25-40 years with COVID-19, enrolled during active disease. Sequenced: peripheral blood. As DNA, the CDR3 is TGCGCCAGCAGCCAAGCAATGAGCGGGGGGGCCTGGGTAGATACGCAGTATTTT. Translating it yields CASSQAMSGGAWVDTQYF.